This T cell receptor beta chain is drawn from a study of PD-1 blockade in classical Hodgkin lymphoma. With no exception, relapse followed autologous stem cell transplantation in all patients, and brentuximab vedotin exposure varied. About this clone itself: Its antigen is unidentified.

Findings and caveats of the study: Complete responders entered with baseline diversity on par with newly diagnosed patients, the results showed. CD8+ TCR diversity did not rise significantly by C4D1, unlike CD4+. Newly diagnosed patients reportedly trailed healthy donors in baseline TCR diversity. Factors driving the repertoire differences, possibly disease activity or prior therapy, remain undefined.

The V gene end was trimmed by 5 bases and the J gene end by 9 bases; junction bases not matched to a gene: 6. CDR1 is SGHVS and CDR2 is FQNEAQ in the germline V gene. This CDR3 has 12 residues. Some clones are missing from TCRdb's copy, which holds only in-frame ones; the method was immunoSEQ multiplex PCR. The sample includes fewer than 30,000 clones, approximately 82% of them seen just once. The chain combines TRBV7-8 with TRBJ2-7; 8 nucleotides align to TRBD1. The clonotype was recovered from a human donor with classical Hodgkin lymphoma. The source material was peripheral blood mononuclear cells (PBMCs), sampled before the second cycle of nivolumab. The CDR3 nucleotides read TGTGCCAGCAGCATTGACAGGGGTGCGCAGTACTTC. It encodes CASSIDRGAQYF.